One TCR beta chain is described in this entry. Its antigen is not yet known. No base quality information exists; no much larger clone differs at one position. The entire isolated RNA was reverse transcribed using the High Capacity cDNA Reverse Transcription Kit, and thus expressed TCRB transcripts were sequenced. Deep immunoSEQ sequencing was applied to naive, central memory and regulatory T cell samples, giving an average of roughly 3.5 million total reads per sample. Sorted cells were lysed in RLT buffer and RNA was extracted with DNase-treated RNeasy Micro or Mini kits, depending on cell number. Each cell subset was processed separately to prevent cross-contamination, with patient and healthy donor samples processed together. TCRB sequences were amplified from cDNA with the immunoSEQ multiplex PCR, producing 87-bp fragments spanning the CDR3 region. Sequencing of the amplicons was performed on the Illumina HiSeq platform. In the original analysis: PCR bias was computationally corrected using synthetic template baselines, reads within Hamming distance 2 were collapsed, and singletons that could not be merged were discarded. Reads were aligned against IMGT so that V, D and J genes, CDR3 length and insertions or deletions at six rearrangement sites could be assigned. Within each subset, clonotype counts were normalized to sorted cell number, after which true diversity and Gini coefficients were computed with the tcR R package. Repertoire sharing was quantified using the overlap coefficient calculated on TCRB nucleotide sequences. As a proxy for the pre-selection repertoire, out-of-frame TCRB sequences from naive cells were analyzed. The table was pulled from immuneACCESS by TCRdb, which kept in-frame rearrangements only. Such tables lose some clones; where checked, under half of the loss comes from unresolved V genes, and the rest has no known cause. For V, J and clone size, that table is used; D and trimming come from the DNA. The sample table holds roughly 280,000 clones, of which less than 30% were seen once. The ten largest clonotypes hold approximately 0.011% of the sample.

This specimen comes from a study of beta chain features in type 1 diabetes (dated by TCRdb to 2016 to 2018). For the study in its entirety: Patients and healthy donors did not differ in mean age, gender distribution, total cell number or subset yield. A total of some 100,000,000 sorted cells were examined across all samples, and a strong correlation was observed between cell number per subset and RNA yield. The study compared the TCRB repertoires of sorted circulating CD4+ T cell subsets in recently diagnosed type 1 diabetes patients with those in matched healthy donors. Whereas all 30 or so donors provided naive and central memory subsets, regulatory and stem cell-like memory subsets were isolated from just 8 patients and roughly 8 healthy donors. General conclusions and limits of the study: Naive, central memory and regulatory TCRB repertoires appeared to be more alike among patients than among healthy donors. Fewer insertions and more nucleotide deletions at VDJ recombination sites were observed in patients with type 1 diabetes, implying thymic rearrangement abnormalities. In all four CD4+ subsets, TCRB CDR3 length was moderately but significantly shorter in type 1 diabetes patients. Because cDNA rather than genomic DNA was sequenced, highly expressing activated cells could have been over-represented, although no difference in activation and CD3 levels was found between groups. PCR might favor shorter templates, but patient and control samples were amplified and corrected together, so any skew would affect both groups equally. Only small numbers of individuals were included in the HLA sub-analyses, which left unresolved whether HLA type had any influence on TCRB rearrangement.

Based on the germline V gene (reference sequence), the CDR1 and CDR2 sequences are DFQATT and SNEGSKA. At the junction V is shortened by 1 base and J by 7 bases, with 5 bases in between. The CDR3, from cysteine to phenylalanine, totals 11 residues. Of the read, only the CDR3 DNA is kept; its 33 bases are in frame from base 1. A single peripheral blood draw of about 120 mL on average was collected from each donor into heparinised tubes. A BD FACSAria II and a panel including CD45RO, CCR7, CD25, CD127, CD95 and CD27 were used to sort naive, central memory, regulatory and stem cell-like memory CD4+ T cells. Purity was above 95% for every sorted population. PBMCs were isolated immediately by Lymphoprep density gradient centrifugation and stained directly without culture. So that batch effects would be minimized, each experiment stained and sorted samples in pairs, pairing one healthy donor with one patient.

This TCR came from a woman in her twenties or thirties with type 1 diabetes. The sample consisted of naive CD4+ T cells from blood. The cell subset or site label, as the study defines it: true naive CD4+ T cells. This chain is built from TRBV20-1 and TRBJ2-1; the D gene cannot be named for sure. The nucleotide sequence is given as TGCAGTGCTAGAGTCGTTAATGAGCAGTTCTTC. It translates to CSARVVNEQFF.